The sequence of this T cell receptor beta chain was determined in a study of low-dose radiotherapy and immunotherapy resistance in tumors. Study-wide context: Cohort 1 was treated with 0.5 Gy per fraction at 2-week intervals, amounting to 6.5 Gy overall. Patients received cyclophosphamide 200 mg/m2 intravenously every two weeks, the day before radiation-immunotherapy.

TRAV- and TRBV-specific primers were used for first-strand cDNA, which covered alpha and beta chains. With a constant-region primer and a V-primer adapter, TCRs were subjected to around 20 PCR cycles of amplification. TCRdb recomputed calls from the reads with MiXCR, one row per CDR3 protein. The sample has 85,000 to 95,000 distinct CDR3 sequences; 9.4% are singletons. The CDR3 covers 13 residues. The V and J ends lost 4 bases and 9 bases, in that order; junction bases with no gene match: 6. Germline loops: CDR1 LGHDT, CDR2 YNNKEL (reference sequence). Sample time point: before trial treatment. This clonotype was detected a few times.

This sequence was found in a male donor with prostate cancer. Here the sequenced sample was PBMCs, taken before treatment. The chain combines TRBV3-1 with TRBJ2-1; 7 bases match TRBD2. The CDR3: CASSPGGSGEQFF. CDR3 nucleotides: TGTGCCAGCAGCCCCGGGGGGAGTGGTGAGCAGTTCTTC.